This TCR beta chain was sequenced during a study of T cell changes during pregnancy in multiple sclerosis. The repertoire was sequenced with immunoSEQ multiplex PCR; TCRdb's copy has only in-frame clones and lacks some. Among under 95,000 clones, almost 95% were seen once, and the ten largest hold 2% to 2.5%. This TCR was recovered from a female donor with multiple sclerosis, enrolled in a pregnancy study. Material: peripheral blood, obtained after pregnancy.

The CDR3 here is CASSPMGASGIDTQYF. The CDR3 DNA reads as TGTGCCAGCAGTCCAATGGGGGCTAGCGGAATAGATACGCAGTATTTT. The gene calls are TRBV28 and TRBJ2-3, with D possibly being TRBD2 (7 bases). The CDR3 has 16 residues. The ends were cut back, 5 bases at V and 5 bases at J, with 20 bases in the middle. Looked up from germline, CDR1 is MDHEN and CDR2 is SYDVKM.